This T cell receptor beta chain originates from a study of T cells in Graves' hyperthyroidism and ophthalmopathy (dated 2019 in TCRdb). With respect to the entire study: To identify TCR V-J signatures that set the groups apart, the researchers used a discovery cohort of more than 95 patients, made up of 43 with Graves' ophthalmopathy and 57 with stable Graves' hyperthyroidism. Following sampling, methimazole starting at 30 mg daily was given to hyperthyroidism patients, and high-dose intravenous methylprednisolone was given to ophthalmopathy patients. An independent validation cohort of under 20 hyperthyroidism patients and 17 patients who later progressed to ophthalmopathy tested prospective prediction of ophthalmopathy. The study also compared thyroid tissue and blood T-cell repertoires from five or six Graves' hyperthyroidism patients. The 100 or so discovery patients were randomly divided into training and test sets at a 7:3 ratio. The paper reports TCR Vbeta CDR3 sequencing of over 130 peripheral blood samples: around 45 ophthalmopathy, under 80 hyperthyroidism and some 17 progressor patients.

General findings and caveats noted by the study authors: Blood samples also contained most of the expanded thyroid clonotypes (frequency above 0.001), which suggests that blood repertoires may reflect thyroid immune responses. No statistical method was used to set the sample size in advance, and investigators knew the group allocation. In validation, the model predicted progression to ophthalmopathy with around 71% sensitivity and approximately 74% specificity, a median of 6.5 months before onset. A 13 V-J signature model separated ophthalmopathy from stable hyperthyroidism, with roughly 88% sensitivity and roughly 84% specificity in cross-validation and 80%/75% in testing.

TCR beta CDR3 regions were amplified from RNA transcripts. A first-round RT-PCR of the TCR CDR3 used the HTBI primer set with the Qiagen OneStep RT-PCR kit. Libraries were constructed in a second round of multiplex PCR, after which size selection and purification were carried out. Sequencing of the libraries was done on an Illumina HiSeq2000 using paired-end 100 bp reads. The original pipeline was this. SOAPnuke was used to process the raw data, throwing out any read that contained adapters or uncalled bases, had a mean Phred below 15, or lacked an exact constant-primer or identifier match. High-quality paired reads were merged with COPE v1.2.5, and unique nucleotide sequences were defined as clonotypes. MiTCR v1.1 was used to align the clonotypes against IMGT TRBV, TRBD and TRBJ reference segments. The analysis was restricted to V-J combinations with a frequency above 0.0001, which together covered 99% to 99.2% of the repertoires. The TCS score was defined as the ratio of F50 (clonal expansion) to E x V (chaos), calculated using BLOSUM62-based TCRdist between CDR3 peptides within each V-J. Welch's t-statistics and random forest reduced 450 to 600 V-J features to 13, which were used in a naive Bayes classifier (R e1071). The similarity between thyroid and blood repertoires was quantified using the Morisita-Horn index. The public reads were run again by TCRdb, first through fastp at Q25 and then through MiXCR, and only productive beta chains were kept. Rows matching on CDR3 protein sequence are summarized as one entry with the most common DNA and genes. The V and J calls here are based on TCRdb, not the publication. The sample table records 600,000 to 700,000 distinct CDR3 sequences; 40% to 55% of these occur just once. The biggest ten clones account for more than 7% of the sample.

Details on this clonotype: Its antigen is not yet known. Base qualities were left out, and no much larger clone turns up one base away.

The study excluded patients with uncontrolled infections, other autoimmune diseases, pregnancy or lactation. Clinical symptoms, serum thyroxine and TRAb, thyroid ultrasound, and orbital computed tomography formed the basis for the diagnoses. Trizol reagent was used to extract total RNA, and RNA quality was then checked on an Agilent 2100 Bioanalyzer. Sequences were obtained from peripheral blood or thyroid tissue (not recorded which). The clonotype comes from an adult man with Graves' disease, either hyperthyroidism or ophthalmopathy (not recorded which).

The CDR3 region has the sequence CSVEEGQGRSYEQYF. Read as DNA, the sequence is TGCAGCGTTGAAGAGGGGCAGGGGAGAAGCTACGAGCAGTACTTC. The chain uses TRBV29-1 and TRBJ2-7; TRBD1 might be the D gene, on 6 matching bases. The CDR3, from cysteine to phenylalanine, totals 15 residues. Of all the DNA, just the CDR3 is kept, 45 bases in frame from base 1. V lost 0 bases and J lost 3 bases; the stretch between them is 15 bases long. In the germline V gene, CDR1 corresponds to SQVTM and CDR2 to ANQGSEA.